The sequence of this T cell receptor beta chain was determined in a study of blood T cell repertoires in COVID-19. The germline V gene has CDR1 LGHDT and CDR2 YNNKEL (reference sequence). V was clipped by 0 bases and J by 6 bases, with 19 bases between them. The CDR3 runs to 17 residues. Original handling: The authors estimated nucleated cell counts from reference gene primer amplification. The table came from immunoSEQ multiplex PCR; TCRdb's copy has only in-frame clones and leaves some out. V and J calls and clone size are those listed in that table; D and trimming were worked out from the DNA. Among under 35,000 clones, about 91% were seen once, and the ten largest hold roughly 5.7%.

Sample: peripheral blood. The TCR sequence derives from a human donor in a cohort sampled during active COVID-19. The V call is TRBV3-1 (or the pseudogene TRBV3-2), the J call TRBJ2-3; possibly TRBD2 for D (7 bases). CDR3 region: CASSQEFGGGLMDTQYF. The CDR3 coding sequence is TGTGCCAGCAGCCAAGAGTTTGGGGGGGGGCTTATGGATACGCAGTATTTT.